One and the same sample provided the 10 T cell receptor beta chains below, sequenced in a study of T cell responses to AZD1222 COVID-19 vaccine. Repertoires were generated with immunoSEQ multiplex PCR, while TCRdb's copy carries only in-frame clones and drops some. Of approximately 160,000 clones in the sample, about 93% were seen once. Sequenced material: peripheral blood, taken on day 0 of AZD1222 vaccination. These receptors were collected from an adult in good health.

This chain links TRBV12-3 or TRBV12-4 with TRBJ1-2; 7 bases line up with TRBD1. Germline trimming cut 2 bases from V and 8 bases from J; bases unmatched to any gene: 2. CDR3 size: 12 residues. The CDR3 loop reads CASSLKGGGYTF. Here the CDR3 DNA reads TGTGCCAGCAGTTTAAAAGGGGGCGGCTACACCTTC.

Regarding this clone: In the same sample, other DNA sequences code for this CDR3. The V gene is TRBV7-2, the J gene TRBJ2-5; no clear D. This CDR3 is built from 13 residues. With 3 bases removed from V and 1 base from J, the gap between germline ends came to 6 bases. Germline lookup yields CDR1 SGHTA and CDR2 FQGNSA. The CDR3 sequence: CASSFPPQETQYF. The CDR3 DNA follows: TGTGCCAGCAGCTTCCCCCCCCAAGAGACCCAGTACTTC. The variable domain in full, completed from reference TRBV7-2 and TRBJ2-5, reads GAGVSQSPSNKVTEKGKDVELRCDPISGHTALYWYRQSLGQGLEFLIYFQGNSAPDKSGLPSDRFSAERTGGSVSTLTIQRTQQEDSAVYLCASSFPPQETQYFGPGTRLLVL.

The chain employs TRBV18 and TRBJ1-3; D uncertain. Trimming removed 3 bases from V and 0 bases from J, with 6 bases in between. This CDR3 is built from 14 residues. Germline V lookup: CDR1 KGHSH, CDR2 LQKENI. Written as DNA, the CDR3 is TGTGCCAGCTCACCCGACACCTCTGGAAACACCATATATTTT. Amino acids: CASSPDTSGNTIYF.

This chain connects TRBV7-8 to TRBJ2-7; D not resolved. Germline CDR1 reads SGHVS; CDR2 reads FQNEAQ. V shed 3 bases and J shed 2 bases, with 11 bases lying between them. The CDR3 is 14 residues long. For the CDR3, the DNA is TGTGCCAGCAGCTTCGGTCCAGTTCCCTACGAGCAGTACTTC. Amino acids: CASSFGPVPYEQYF.

The rearrangement links TRBV28 to TRBJ1-6; the D is unclear. CDR3 length equals 12 residues. With 3 bases removed from V and 6 bases from J, the gap between germline ends came to 3 bases. The germline V gene encodes CDR1 MDHEN and CDR2 SYDVKM. CDR3 DNA sequence: TGTGCCAGCAGTTTTACTAATTCACCCCTCCACTTT. Amino acid sequence: CASSFTNSPLHF. Looking up the rest from reference TRBV28 and TRBJ1-6 gives the full variable domain: DVKVTQSSRYLVKRTGEKVFLECVQDMDHENMFWYRQDPGLGLRLIYFSYDVKMKEKGDIPEGYSVSREKKERFSLILESASTNQTSMYLCASSFTNSPLHFGNGTRLTVT.

This chain joins TRBV29-1 and TRBJ2-5, with D possibly TRBD2 on 5 matching bases. The CDR3 has 13 amino acids. V was pared by 3 bases and J by 6 bases, with 14 bases between. Germline values: CDR1 SQVTM, CDR2 ANQGSEA. The CDR3 here is CSVEGIGVKTQYF. In DNA, the CDR3 is TGCAGCGTTGAGGGCATCGGGGTAAAGACCCAGTACTTC.

The gene calls are TRBV9 and TRBJ1-4; D gene uncertain. CDR1 is SGDLS and CDR2 is YYNGEE in the germline V gene. The CDR3 has 14 amino acids. Trimming pared 2 bases from V and 7 bases from J, leaving 12 bases between. This CDR3 reads CASSVGPKREKLFF. The CDR3 region has the DNA TGTGCCAGCAGCGTCGGCCCAAAGCGTGAAAAACTGTTTTTT.

This CDR3 is CASETGTSWGLFF. The CDR3 coding sequence is TGTGCCAGCGAGACAGGGACCAGCTGGGGACTGTTTTTT. The chain joins TRBV28 to TRBJ1-4, with 7 bases fitting TRBD1. CDR3 size: 13 residues. Trimming cost V 8 bases and J 13 bases; bases outside gene matches: 13. The germline CDR1 and CDR2 sequences are MDHEN and SYDVKM.

This clone was recorded once. The CDR3 reads CASSSQGGSSYEQYF. The DNA of the CDR3 is TGTGCCAGCAGCTCCCAGGGGGGTAGCTCCTACGAGCAGTACTTC. The rearrangement uses TRBV7-2 and TRBJ2-7; D might be TRBD1 (7 bases). Trimming removed 4 bases at V and 0 bases at J, with 13 bases between. Germline CDR1 is SGHTA and CDR2 is FQGNSA. The CDR3 extends over 15 amino acids.

The rearrangement joins TRBV2 to TRBJ2-1; TRBD2 aligns across 7 bases. The V segment lost 8 bases and the J segment 7 bases; nucleotides outside the gene matches: 5. Per the germline V gene, CDR1 is SNHLY and CDR2 is FYNNEI. CDR3 length: 12 amino acids. Here the CDR3 DNA reads TGTGCCAGCTCCGGGGAGGGGAATGAGCAGTTCTTC. Encoded protein: CASSGEGNEQFF.